Listed here are 5 T cell receptor beta chains from one sample, sequenced in a study of human thymus T cells. Thymus tissue was removed during corrective cardiac surgery. The repertoire was sequenced with immunoSEQ multiplex PCR; TCRdb's copy has only in-frame clones and lacks some. The sample comprises tens of thousands of clones, roughly 95% of which are singletons, and 0.034% rests with the top ten. Material: thymus tissue. Receptor source: a girl less than two years old with a congenital heart defect but otherwise immunologically healthy.

The V gene is TRBV7-3, the J gene TRBJ1-2; 7 bases fit TRBD1. In germline, CDR1 is SGHTA, CDR2 FQGTGA. This CDR3 comprises 16 residues. V dropped 0 bases and J dropped 0; count of bases not matched to a gene: 4. This CDR3 is CASSLTAGQTNYGYTF. Here the CDR3 DNA reads TGTGCCAGCAGCTTAACCGCGGGACAGACTAACTATGGCTACACCTTC.

The chain links TRBV5-6 to TRBJ2-7, with 7 bases identical to TRBD1. Germline CDR1 is SGHDT and CDR2 is YYEEEE. V dropped 2 bases and J dropped 4; count of bases not matched to a gene: 9. The CDR3 length is 15 residues. CDR3 coding DNA: TGTGCCAGCAGCTTTCCGGGACAGAAAAATTACGAGCAGTACTTC. Its translation: CASSFPGQKNYEQYF.

This rearrangement joins TRBV4-1 to TRBJ1-1; perhaps TRBD1 as D (6 bases). V was clipped by 0 bases and J by 10 bases, with 15 bases between them. CDR3 length: 14 residues. Germline CDR1 reads MGHRA; CDR2 reads YSYEKL. The CDR3 reads CASSQDLLGGGAFF. The CDR3 DNA is TGCGCCAGCAGCCAAGATCTTTTAGGGGGGGGAGCTTTCTTT.

V and J are TRBV2 and TRBJ2-3, with TRBD2 identical over 11 bases. The CDR3 runs to 20 residues. V was clipped by 4 bases and J by 2 bases; unmatched bases: 17. CDR1 is SNHLY and CDR2 is FYNNEI in the germline V gene. The CDR3 here is CASSVPPPASGRPHTDTQYF. The DNA of the CDR3 is TGTGCCAGCAGTGTACCCCCCCCGGCTAGCGGGAGGCCTCACACAGATACGCAGTATTTT.

The chain links TRBV7-9 to TRBJ2-5; a weak D match, TRBD2 (6 bases). The CDR3 is made up of 17 amino acids. From germline, CDR1 is SEHNR and CDR2 FQNEAQ (reference sequence). Trimming cost V 5 bases and J 4 bases, with 23 bases left between them. DNA of the CDR3: TGTGCCAGCAGCAACTGGAGGGACCCCTCCCTACGAGAGACCCAGTACTTC. It codes for CASSNWRDPSLRETQYF.